This TCR beta chain was sequenced for a study of patients and donors after allogeneic stem cell transplantation. This clonotype was observed at least ten times. Using its own MiXCR run on the RT-PCR reads, TCRdb lists one record per CDR3 protein. This sample has approximately 160,000 distinct CDR3 sequences; about 30% occur once, and the top ten carry 3.2%. Germline CDR1 is SQVTM and CDR2 is ANQGSEA. Trimming removed 2 bases at V and 6 bases at J, with 10 bases between. This CDR3 contains 12 residues. Sequencing was done on a sample of blood, either unsorted or a sorted T cell fraction (not recorded which). The receptor's source is a human donor who was either an allogeneic HSCT recipient or a stem cell or donor lymphocyte infusion donor (not recorded which). It is not recorded whose cells these are; they may come from a transplant donor. The rearrangement joins TRBV29-1 to TRBJ1-1, with D unclear. The CDR3 bases are TGCAGCGTTGAACGGACGGGGTCTGAAGCTTTCTTT. This gives the protein CSVERTGSEAFF. The variable domain in full, completed from reference TRBV29-1 and TRBJ1-1, reads SAVISQKPSRDICQRGTSLTIQCQVDSQVTMMFWYRQQPGQSLTLIATANQGSEATYESGFVIDKFPISRPNLTFSTLTVSNMSPEDSSIYLCSVERTGSEAFFGQGTRLTVV.